The entry below describes one T cell receptor (beta chain). Its cognate antigen is unknown. This sample stems from a study of T cell responses to AZD1222 COVID-19 vaccine. About the research overall: Second doses at about 4 or about 12 weeks were pooled. Whole-study findings and limits: Baseline serostatus was positive in only a handful of AZD1222 recipients.

Produced via immunoSEQ multiplex PCR; TCRdb's table is partial and in-frame only. Found here are just over 95,000 clones, roughly nine tenths of them singletons; the top ten hold 3.5% to 4%. V was clipped by 5 bases and J by 6 bases; unmatched bases: 9. CDR3 length: 15 amino acids. Germline V lookup: CDR1 LNHNV, CDR2 YYDKDF (reference sequence). This chain joins TRBV15 and TRBJ2-1, with 8 bases aligning to TRBD1. This material consisted of peripheral blood, taken on day 0 of AZD1222 vaccination. The sequence came from an adult in good health. The CDR3 nucleotides read TGTGCCACCAGCGCGCGGGACAGGTCATTCAATGAGCAGTTCTTC. It codes for CATSARDRSFNEQFF.